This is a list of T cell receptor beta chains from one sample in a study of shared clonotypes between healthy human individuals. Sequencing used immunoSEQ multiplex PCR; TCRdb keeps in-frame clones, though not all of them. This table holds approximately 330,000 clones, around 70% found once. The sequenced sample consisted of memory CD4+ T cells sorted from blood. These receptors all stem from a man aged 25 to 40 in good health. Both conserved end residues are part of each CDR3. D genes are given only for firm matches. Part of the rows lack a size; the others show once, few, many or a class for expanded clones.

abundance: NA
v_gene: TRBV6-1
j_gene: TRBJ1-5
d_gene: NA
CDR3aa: CASSEVEPQHF
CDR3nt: TGTGCCAGCAGTGAAGTTGAGCCCCAGCATTTT

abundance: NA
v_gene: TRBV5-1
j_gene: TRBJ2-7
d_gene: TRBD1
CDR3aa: CASSPARRQGGRNEQYF
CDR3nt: TGCGCCAGCAGCCCCGCCCGCCGACAGGGCGGAAGGAACGAGCAGTACTTC

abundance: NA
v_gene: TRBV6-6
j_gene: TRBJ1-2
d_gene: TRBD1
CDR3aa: CASSARQGRRGYGYTF
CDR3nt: TGTGCCAGCAGTGCTCGACAGGGGAGAAGGGGCTATGGCTACACCTTC

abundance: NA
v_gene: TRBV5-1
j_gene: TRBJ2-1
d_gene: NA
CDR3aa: CASKLSSYNEQFF
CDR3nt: TGCGCCAGCAAGTTGAGCTCCTACAATGAGCAGTTCTTC

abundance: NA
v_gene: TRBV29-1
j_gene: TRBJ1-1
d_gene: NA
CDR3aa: CSATSGMNTEAFF
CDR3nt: TGCAGCGCAACCAGCGGGATGAACACTGAAGCTTTCTTT

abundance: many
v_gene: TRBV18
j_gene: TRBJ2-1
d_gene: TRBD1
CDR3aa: CASSTRPGTGGDEQFF
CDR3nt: TGTGCCAGCTCAACCAGACCGGGGACAGGGGGCGATGAGCAGTTCTTC

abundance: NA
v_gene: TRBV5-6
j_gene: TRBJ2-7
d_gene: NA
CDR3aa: CASSLRSYEQYF
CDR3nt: TGTGCCAGCAGCCTCAGATCCTACGAGCAGTACTTC

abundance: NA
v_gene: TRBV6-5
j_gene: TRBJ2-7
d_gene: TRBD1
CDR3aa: CASRSADRGTYEQYF
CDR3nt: TGTGCCAGCAGATCGGCCGACAGGGGGACCTACGAGCAGTACTTC

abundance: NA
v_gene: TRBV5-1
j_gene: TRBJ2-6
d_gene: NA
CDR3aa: CASSLGEGPYSGANVLTF
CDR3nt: TGCGCCAGCAGCTTGGGTGAGGGACCCTACTCTGGGGCCAACGTCCTGACTTTC

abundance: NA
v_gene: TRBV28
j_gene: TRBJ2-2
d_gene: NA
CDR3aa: CASSLWDNTGELFF
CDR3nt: TGTGCCAGCAGTTTATGGGACAACACCGGGGAGCTGTTTTTT

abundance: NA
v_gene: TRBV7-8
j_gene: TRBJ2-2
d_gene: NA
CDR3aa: CASSPPNSKNKYTGELFF
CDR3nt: TGTGCCAGCAGCCCACCGAATTCGAAAAACAAATACACCGGGGAGCTGTTTTTT

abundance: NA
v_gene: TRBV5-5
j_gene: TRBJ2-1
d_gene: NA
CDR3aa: CASTLRASYNEQFF
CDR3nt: TGTGCCAGCACCCTTCGGGCATCTTACAATGAGCAGTTCTTC

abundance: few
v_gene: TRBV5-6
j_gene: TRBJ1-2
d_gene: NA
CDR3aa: CASSLGDARYYGYTF
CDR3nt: TGTGCCAGCAGCTTGGGGGACGCCCGATACTATGGCTACACCTTC

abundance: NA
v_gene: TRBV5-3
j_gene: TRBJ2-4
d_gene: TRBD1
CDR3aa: CARRRPGTGALAKNIQYF
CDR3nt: TGTGCCAGAAGACGTCCCGGGACAGGGGCCTTAGCCAAAAACATTCAGTACTTC

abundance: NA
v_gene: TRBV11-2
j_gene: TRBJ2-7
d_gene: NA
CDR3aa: CASSPEYEQYF
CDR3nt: TGTGCCAGCAGCCCCGAGTACGAGCAGTACTTC

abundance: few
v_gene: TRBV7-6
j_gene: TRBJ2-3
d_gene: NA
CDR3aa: CASSSWKEGTDTQYF
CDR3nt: TGTGCCAGCAGCTCTTGGAAGGAGGGGACAGATACGCAGTATTTT

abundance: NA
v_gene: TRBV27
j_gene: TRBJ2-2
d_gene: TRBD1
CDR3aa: CASSPGSGQGNTGELFF
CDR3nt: TGTGCCAGCAGTCCGGGCTCGGGACAGGGGAACACCGGGGAGCTGTTTTTT

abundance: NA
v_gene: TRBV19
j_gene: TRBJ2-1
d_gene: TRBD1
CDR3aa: CASSLRQGPYNEQFF
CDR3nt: TGTGCCAGTAGTCTTCGACAGGGGCCCTACAATGAGCAGTTCTTC

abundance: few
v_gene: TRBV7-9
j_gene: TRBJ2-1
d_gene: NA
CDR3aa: CASRPLGVEQFF
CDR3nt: TGTGCCAGCAGACCACTAGGGGTTGAGCAGTTCTTC

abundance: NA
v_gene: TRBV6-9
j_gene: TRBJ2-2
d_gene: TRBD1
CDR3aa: CASSPGQGDTGELFF
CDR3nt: TGTGCCAGCAGTCCCGGACAGGGAGACACCGGGGAGCTGTTTTTT

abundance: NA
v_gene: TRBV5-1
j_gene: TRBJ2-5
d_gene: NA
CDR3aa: CASSPQSRETQYF
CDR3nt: TGCGCCAGCAGCCCCCAGTCCCGGGAGACCCAGTACTTC

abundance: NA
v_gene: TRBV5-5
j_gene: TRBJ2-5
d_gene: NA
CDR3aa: CASSLDGDLVKTQYF
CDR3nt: TGTGCCAGCAGCTTGGATGGGGACCTCGTCAAGACCCAGTACTTC

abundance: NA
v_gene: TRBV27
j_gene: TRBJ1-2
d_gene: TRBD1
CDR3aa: CASSKGQGLKDTF
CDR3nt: TGTGCCAGCAGCAAAGGACAGGGATTAAAGGACACCTTC

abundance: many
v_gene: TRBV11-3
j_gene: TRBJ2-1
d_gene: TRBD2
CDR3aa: CASSLPSGSSYNEQFF
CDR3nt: TGTGCCAGCAGCTTACCTAGCGGGAGCTCCTACAATGAGCAGTTCTTC

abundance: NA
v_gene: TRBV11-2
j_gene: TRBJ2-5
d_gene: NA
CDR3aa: CASSDRHRDLQETQYF
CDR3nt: TGTGCCAGCAGCGACAGGCACAGGGACCTCCAAGAGACCCAGTACTTC

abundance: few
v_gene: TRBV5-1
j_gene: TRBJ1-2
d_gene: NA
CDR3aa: CASTPGQLSGSYTF
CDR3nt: TGCGCCAGCACCCCAGGACAACTCAGTGGGAGCTACACCTTC

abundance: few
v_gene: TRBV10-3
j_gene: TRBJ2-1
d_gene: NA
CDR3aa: CAIRKPERGEQFF
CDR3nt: TGTGCCATCAGGAAGCCTGAACGGGGTGAGCAGTTCTTC

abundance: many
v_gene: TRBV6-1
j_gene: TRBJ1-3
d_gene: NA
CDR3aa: CASSSGQGNTIYF
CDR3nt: TGTGCCAGCTCCTCCGGACAGGGAAACACCATATATTTT

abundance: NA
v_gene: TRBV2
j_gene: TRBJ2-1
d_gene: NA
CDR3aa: CASSQTRGEREQFF
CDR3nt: TGTGCCAGCAGCCAGACTAGGGGGGAGCGTGAGCAGTTCTTC

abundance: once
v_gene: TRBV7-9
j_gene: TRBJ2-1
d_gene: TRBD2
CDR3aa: CASSLDPGGARSYNEQFF
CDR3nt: TGTGCCAGCAGCTTAGATCCGGGGGGAGCCCGCTCCTACAATGAGCAGTTCTTC

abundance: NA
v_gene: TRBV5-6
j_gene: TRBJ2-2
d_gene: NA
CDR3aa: CASSWGASGDTGELFF
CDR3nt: TGTGCCAGCAGCTGGGGGGCTAGCGGAGACACCGGGGAGCTGTTTTTT

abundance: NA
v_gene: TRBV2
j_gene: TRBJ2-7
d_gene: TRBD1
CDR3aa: CATGQGAEQYF
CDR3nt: TGTGCCACCGGACAGGGGGCCGAGCAGTACTTC

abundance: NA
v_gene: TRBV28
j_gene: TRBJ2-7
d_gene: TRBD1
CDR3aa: CASSLSAGGLYEQYF
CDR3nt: TGTGCCAGCAGTTTATCGGCAGGGGGCTTGTACGAGCAGTACTTC

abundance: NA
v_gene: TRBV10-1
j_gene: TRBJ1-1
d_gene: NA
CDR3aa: CASTNPKGNTEAFF
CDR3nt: TGCGCCAGCACTAACCCCAAGGGGAACACTGAAGCTTTCTTT

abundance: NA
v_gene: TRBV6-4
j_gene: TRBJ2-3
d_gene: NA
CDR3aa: CASSEDWSTDTQYF
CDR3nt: TGTGCCAGCAGTGAGGACTGGAGCACAGATACGCAGTATTTT

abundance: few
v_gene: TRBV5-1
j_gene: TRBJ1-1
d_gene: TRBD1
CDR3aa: CASRLGIWDSGRQGTEAFF
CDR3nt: TGCGCCAGCAGATTGGGTATATGGGACAGTGGGAGGCAGGGCACTGAAGCTTTCTTT

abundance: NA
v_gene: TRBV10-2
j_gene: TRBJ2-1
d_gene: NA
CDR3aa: CASSEIDTGDGYNEQFF
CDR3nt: TGCGCCAGCAGTGAGATTGACACGGGAGATGGCTACAATGAGCAGTTCTTC

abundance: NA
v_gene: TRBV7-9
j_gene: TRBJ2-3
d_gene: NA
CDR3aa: CASSLSGPDTQYF
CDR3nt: TGTGCCAGCAGCTTATCGGGTCCAGATACGCAGTATTTT

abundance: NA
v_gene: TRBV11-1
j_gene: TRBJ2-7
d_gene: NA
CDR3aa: CASSLAEDGYEQYF
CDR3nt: TGTGCCAGCAGCTTAGCGGAGGATGGCTACGAGCAGTACTTC

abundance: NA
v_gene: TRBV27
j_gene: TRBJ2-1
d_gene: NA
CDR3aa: CARHEPHNEQFF
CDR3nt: TGTGCCCGCCATGAGCCCCACAATGAGCAGTTCTTC

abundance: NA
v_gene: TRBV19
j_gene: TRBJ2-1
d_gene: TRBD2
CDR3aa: CASEHKGLAGGNEQFF
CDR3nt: TGTGCCAGTGAGCACAAGGGACTAGCGGGAGGGAATGAGCAGTTCTTC

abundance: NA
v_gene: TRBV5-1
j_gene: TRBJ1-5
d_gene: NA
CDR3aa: CASSLFGQIDQPQHF
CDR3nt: TGCGCCAGCAGCTTGTTCGGTCAGATCGATCAGCCCCAGCATTTT

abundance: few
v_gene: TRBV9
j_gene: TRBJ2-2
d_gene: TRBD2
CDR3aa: CASSPHVAGGTGELFF
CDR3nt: TGTGCCAGCAGCCCCCATGTGGCGGGAGGAACCGGGGAGCTGTTTTTT